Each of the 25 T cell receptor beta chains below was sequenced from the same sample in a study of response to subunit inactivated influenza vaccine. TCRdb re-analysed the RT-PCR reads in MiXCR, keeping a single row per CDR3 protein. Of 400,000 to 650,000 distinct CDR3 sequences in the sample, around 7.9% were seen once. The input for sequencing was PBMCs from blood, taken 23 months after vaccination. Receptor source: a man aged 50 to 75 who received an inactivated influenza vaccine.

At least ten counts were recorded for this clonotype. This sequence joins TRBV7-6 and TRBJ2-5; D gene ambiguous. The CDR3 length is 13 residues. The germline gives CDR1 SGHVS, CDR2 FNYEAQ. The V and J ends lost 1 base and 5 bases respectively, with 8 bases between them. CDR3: CASSLGSLETQYF. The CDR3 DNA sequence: TGTGCCAGCAGCTTAGGTAGCTTGGAGACCCAGTACTTC.

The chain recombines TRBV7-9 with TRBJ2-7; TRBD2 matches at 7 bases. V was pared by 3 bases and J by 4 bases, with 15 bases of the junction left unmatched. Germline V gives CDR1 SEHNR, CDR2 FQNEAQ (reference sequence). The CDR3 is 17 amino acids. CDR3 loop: CASSFASGELKWYEQYF. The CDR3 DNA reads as TGTGCCAGCAGCTTCGCTAGCGGCGAACTTAAGTGGTACGAGCAGTACTTC.

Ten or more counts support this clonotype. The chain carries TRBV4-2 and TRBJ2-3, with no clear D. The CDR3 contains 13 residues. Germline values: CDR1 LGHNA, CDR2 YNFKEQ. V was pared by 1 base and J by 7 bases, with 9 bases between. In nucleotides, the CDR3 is TGTGCCAGCAGCCAAGGGGTTAGAAATACGCAGTATTTT. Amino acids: CASSQGVRNTQYF.

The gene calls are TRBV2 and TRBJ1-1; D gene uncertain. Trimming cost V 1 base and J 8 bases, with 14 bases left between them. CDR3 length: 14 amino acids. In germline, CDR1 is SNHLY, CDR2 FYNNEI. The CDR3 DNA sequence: TGTGCCAGCAGTGAAGACCCGAGGTACGCCGAAGCTTTCTTT. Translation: CASSEDPRYAEAFF.

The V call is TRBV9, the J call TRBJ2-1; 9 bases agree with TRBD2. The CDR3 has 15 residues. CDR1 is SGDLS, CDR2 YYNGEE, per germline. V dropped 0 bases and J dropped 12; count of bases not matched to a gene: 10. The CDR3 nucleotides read TGTGCCAGCAGCGTAGGGACTAGCGCGAGGATTTGGCAGTTCTTC. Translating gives CASSVGTSARIWQFF.

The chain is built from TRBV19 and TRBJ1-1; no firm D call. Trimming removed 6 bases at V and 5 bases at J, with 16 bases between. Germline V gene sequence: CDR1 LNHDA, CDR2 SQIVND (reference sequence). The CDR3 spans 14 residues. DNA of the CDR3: TGTGCCAGTAGAGCTCAAGGGTTAAGGACTGAAGCTTTCTTT. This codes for CASRAQGLRTEAFF.

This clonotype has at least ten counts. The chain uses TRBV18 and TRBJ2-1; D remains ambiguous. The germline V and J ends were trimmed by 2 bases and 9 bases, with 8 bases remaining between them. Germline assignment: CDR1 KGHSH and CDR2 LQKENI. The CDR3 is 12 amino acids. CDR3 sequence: CASSPTEIEQFF. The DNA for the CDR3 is TGTGCCAGCTCACCAACGGAAATTGAGCAGTTCTTC.

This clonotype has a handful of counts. CDR3 residues: CASSLIAGSGFNEQFF. In DNA, the CDR3 is TGCGCCAGCAGCCTCATAGCGGGATCGGGCTTCAATGAGCAGTTCTTC. The chain couples TRBV5-1 to TRBJ2-1; 8 bases are a match to TRBD2. This CDR3 has 16 amino acids. Germline V lookup: CDR1 SGHRS, CDR2 YFSETQ. J was trimmed by 6 bases and V by 4 bases; bases with no gene match: 12.

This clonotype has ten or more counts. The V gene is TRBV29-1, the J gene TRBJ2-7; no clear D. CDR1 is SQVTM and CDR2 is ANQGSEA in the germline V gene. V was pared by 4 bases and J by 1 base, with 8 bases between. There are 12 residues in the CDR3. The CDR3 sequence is CSVAVRSYEQYF. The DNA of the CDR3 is TGCAGCGTTGCGGTCAGGTCCTACGAGCAGTACTTC.

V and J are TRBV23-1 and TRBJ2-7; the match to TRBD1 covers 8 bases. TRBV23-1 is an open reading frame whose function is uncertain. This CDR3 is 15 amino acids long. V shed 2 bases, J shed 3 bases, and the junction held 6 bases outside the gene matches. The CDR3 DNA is TGCGCCAGCAGTCAAAAGACAGGGGTGGACTACGAGCAGTACTTC. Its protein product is CASSQKTGVDYEQYF.

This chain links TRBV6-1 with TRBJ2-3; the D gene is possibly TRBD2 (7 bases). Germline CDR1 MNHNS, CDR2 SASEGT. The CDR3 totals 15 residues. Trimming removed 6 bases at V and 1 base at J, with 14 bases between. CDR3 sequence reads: CASSRGGGRTDTQYF. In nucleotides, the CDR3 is TGTGCCAGCAGCAGGGGAGGGGGACGCACAGATACGCAGTATTTT.

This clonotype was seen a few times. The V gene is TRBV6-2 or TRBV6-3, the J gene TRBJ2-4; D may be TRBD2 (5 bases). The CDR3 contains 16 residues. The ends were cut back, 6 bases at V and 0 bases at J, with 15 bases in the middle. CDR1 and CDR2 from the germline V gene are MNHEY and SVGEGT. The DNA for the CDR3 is TGTGCCAGCAGCCCCGAAGCGGCCCTAGCCAAAAACATTCAGTACTTC. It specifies CASSPEAALAKNIQYF.

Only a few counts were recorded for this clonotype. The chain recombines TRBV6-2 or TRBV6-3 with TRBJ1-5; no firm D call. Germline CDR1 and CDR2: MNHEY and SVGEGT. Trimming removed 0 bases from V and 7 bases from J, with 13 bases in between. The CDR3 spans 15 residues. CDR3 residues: CASSYSDLLPQPQHF. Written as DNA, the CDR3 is TGTGCCAGCAGTTACTCCGATCTTCTCCCCCAGCCCCAGCATTTT.

The CDR3 loop reads CAWRGPDTQYF. The DNA of the CDR3 is TGTGCCTGGAGGGGTCCAGATACGCAGTATTTT. V usage is TRBV30 and J usage is TRBJ2-3; D gene uncertain. This CDR3 is built from 11 residues. The V and J ends lost 3 bases and 4 bases respectively, with 5 bases between them. Per the germline V gene, CDR1 is GTSNPN and CDR2 is SVGIG (reference sequence).

The CDR3 sequence: CASSSTGSLADTQYF. CDR3 sequence (DNA): TGTGCCAGCAGCTCGACAGGGTCCCTAGCAGATACGCAGTATTTT. The chain employs TRBV7-2 and TRBJ2-3; 7 bases line up with TRBD1. Germline V gene data show CDR1 as SGHTA and CDR2 as FQGNSA. The junction had 8 bases not matched to a gene; V was cut back by 4 bases and J by 4 bases. The CDR3 is made up of 15 amino acids.

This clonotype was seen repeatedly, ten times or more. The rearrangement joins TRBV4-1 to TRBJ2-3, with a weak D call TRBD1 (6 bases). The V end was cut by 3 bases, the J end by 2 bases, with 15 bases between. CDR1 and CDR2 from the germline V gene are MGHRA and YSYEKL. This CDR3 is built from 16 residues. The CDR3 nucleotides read TGCGCCAGCAGCCATGAACAGGGAGTCCTCACAGATACGCAGTATTTT. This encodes CASSHEQGVLTDTQYF.

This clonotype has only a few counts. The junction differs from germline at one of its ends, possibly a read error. Written as DNA, the CDR3 is TGCGCCAGCAGCTCGCTATCTGGAGACACCATATATTTT. This translates into CASSSLSGDTIYF. The chain combines TRBV5-1 with TRBJ1-3; D uncertain. The CDR3 runs to 13 residues. Germline V gene sequence: CDR1 SGHRS, CDR2 YFSETQ.

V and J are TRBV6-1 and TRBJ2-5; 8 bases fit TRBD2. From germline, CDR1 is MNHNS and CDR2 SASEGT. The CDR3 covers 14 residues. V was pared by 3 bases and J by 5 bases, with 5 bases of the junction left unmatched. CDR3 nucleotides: TGTGCCAGCAGTGACCTCCGCGGGGGGGAGACCCAGTACTTC. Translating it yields CASSDLRGGETQYF.

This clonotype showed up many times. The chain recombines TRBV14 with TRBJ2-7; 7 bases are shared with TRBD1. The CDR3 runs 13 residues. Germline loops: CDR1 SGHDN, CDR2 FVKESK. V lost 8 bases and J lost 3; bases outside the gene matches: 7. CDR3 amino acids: CASYQTGIYEQYF. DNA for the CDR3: TGTGCCAGCTACCAGACAGGGATCTACGAGCAGTACTTC.

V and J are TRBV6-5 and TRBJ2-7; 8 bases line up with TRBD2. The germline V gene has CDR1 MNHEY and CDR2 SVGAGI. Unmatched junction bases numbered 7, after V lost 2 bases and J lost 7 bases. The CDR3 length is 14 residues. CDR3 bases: TGTGCCAGCAGTTACGGGACGGGGGGGCTTGAGCAGTACTTC. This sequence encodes CASSYGTGGLEQYF.

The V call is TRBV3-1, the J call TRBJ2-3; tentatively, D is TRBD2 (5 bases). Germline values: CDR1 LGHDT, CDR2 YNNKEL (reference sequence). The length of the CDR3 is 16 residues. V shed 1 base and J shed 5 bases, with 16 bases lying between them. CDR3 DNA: TGTGCCAGCAGCCAAGTCGCAGGACTGGGTGGAGATACGCAGTATTTT. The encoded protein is CASSQVAGLGGDTQYF.

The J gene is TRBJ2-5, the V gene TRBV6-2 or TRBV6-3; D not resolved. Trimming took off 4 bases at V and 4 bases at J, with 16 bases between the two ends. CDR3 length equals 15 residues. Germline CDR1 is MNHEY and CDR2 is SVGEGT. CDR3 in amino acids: CASSFSSRPGETQYF. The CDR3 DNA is TGTGCCAGCAGTTTCAGCTCGCGCCCAGGAGAGACCCAGTACTTC.

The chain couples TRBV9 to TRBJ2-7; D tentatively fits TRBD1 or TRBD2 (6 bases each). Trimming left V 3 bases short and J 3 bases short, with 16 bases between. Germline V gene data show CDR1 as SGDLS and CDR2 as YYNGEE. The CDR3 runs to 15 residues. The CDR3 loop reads CASSAGGTPFYEQYF. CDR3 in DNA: TGTGCCAGCAGCGCTGGGGGGACACCCTTCTACGAGCAGTACTTC. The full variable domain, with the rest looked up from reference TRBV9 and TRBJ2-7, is DSGVTQTPKHLITATGQRVTLRCSPRSGDLSVYWYQQSLDQGLQFLIQYYNGEERAKGNILERFSAQQFPDLHSELNLSSLELGDSALYFCASSAGGTPFYEQYFGPGTRLTVT.

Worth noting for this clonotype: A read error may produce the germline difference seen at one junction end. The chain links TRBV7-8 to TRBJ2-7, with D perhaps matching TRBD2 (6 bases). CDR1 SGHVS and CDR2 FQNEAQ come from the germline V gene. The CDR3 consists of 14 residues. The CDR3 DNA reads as TGTGCCAGCAGCCTAGCGACTCACTCCCACGAGCAGTACTTC. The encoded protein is CASSLATHSHEQYF.

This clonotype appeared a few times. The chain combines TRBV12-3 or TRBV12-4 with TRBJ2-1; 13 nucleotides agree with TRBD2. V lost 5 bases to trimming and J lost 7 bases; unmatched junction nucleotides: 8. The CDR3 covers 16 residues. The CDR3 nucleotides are TGTGCCAGCAGTACCCGGACTAGCGGGAGTCCAAATGAGCAGTTCTTC. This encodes CASSTRTSGSPNEQFF.